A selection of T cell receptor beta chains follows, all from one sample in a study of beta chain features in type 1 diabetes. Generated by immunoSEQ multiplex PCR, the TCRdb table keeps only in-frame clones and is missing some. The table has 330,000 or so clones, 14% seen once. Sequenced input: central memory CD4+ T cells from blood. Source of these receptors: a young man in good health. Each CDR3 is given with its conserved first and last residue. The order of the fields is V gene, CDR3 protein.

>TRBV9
CASSVGQGTDTQYF
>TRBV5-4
CASSRDGTMEGETQYF
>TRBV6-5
CASSVVRENEQFF
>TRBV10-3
CAISTMRVRGEDTQYF
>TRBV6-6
CASSHRGNIQYF
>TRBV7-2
CASSFGTRVNEQFF
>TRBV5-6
CASSLALRRGSGNTIYF
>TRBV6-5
CASQGSTGELFF
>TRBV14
CASSQEHSQAFF
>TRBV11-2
CASSLPPSTDTQYF
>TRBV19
CASSMGTSRLTGELFF
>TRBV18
CASSPAGSGYTF
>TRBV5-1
CASSLGAGQRNTIYF
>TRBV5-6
CASSSSGLAGDNEQFF
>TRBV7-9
CASSSLWGTGFNGYTF
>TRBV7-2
CASSPGGQFYGYTF
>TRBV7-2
CASSSGRTFPGELFF
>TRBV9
CASSPGTSATGELFF
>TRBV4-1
CASSLGQQSYEQYF
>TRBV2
CASSESGATYNEQFF
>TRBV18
CASSTGTGRTGELFF
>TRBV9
CASSVGTDSSNQETQYF
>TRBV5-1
CASSPSGTVKQETQYF
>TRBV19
CASSINRGGYGYTF
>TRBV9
CASSVGWGRYGYTF
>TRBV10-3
CAIRTDAMNTEAFF
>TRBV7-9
CASNPGSENTIYF